This TCR beta chain was sequenced in a study of beta chain features in type 1 diabetes. The germline gives CDR1 SGHAT, CDR2 FQDESV (reference sequence). Trimming removed 1 base from V and 2 bases from J; junction bases left unmatched: 4. This CDR3 comprises 15 residues. As concerns this clone: Its antigen is currently unknown.

Study-wide findings and caveats: Shorter templates may be favored by PCR, equally so in patients and controls. Moderate but significant shortening of TCRB CDR3s was recorded in all four CD4+ subsets from Type 1 diabetes patients.

The authors reverse transcribed all of the isolated RNA, so sequencing captured expressed TCRB transcripts. The method was immunoSEQ multiplex PCR; TCRdb's version includes in-frame clones alone and lacks a portion of them. The repertoire holds some 240,000 clones, with under 20% as singletons. The V call is TRBV11-1, the J call TRBJ2-5, with 7 bases fitting TRBD2. Sequencing input: naive CD4+ T cells from blood. The source is a man aged 25 to 40 with type 1 diabetes. The CDR3 DNA reads as TGTGCCAGCAGCTTAGGGGATAGCGGGCAAGAGACCCAGTACTTC. Translated: CASSLGDSGQETQYF.